Sequencing of this T cell receptor beta chain was carried out in a study of T cell changes during pregnancy in multiple sclerosis. Germline lookup yields CDR1 SGHTA and CDR2 FQGTGA. The CDR3 runs to 15 residues. V gave up 1 base and J gave up 2 bases, with 10 bases separating them. The data were produced by immunoSEQ multiplex PCR, yet TCRdb's version contains in-frame clones alone and is incomplete. The table includes 38,000 or so clones, 90% to 95% detected once. The chain combines TRBV7-3 with TRBJ2-3; weak D call: TRBD1 (5 bases). This TCR was recovered from a female donor with multiple sclerosis, enrolled in a pregnancy study. The material was CD8+ T cells from peripheral blood mononuclear cells, obtained before pregnancy. This CDR3 is CASSLRGRDTDTQYF. The CDR3 nucleotides are TGTGCCAGCAGCTTAAGGGGCAGGGACACAGATACGCAGTATTTT.